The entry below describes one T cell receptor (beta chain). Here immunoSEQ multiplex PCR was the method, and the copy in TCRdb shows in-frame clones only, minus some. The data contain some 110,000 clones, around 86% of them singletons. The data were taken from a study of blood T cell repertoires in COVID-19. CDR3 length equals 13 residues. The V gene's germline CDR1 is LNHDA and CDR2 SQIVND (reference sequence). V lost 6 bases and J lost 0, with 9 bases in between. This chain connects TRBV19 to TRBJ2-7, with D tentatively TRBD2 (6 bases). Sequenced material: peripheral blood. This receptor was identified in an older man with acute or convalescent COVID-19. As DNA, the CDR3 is TGTGCCAGTAGGTCGACTAGCTCCTACGAGCAGTACTTC. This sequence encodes CASRSTSSYEQYF.